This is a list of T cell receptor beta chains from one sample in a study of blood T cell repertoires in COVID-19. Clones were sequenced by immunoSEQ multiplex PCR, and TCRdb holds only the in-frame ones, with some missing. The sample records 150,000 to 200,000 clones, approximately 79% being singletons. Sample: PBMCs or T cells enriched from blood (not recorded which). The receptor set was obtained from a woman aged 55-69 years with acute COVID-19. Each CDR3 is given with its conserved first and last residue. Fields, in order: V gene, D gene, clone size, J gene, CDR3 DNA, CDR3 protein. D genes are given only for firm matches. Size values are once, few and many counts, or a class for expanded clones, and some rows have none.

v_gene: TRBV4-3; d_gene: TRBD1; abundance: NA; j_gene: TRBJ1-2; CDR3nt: TGCGCCAGCAGCCAAGACCGGGACAGGTCTTCCCTCTATGGCTACACCTTC; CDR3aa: CASSQDRDRSSLYGYTF
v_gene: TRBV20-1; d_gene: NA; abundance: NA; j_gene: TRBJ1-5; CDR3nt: TGCAGTGCTAGTTACAGGGCCCCCAATCAGCCCCAGCATTTT; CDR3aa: CSASYRAPNQPQHF
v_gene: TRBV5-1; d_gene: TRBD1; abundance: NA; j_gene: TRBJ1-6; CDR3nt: TGCGCCAGCAGCTTGAGACAGGGGGTGGATTCACCCCTCCACTTT; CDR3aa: CASSLRQGVDSPLHF
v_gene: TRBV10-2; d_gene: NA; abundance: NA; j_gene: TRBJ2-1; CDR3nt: TGCGCCAGCAGTGAGTCGACGGGACTTCTCTACAATGAGCAGTTCTTC; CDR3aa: CASSESTGLLYNEQFF
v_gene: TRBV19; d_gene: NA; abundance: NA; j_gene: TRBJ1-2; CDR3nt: TGTGCCAGTAGGGAAGGGGGGGGCGCAGACTATGGCTACACCTTC; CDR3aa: CASREGGGADYGYTF
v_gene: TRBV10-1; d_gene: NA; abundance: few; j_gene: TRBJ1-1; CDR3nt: TGCGCCAGCAGTGAGGGGGGAGACAGGTTGGCCACTGAAGCTTTCTTT; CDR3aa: CASSEGGDRLATEAFF
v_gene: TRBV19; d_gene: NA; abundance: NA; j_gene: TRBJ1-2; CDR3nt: TGTGCCAGTACCTCTCGTATGGGCTACACCTTC; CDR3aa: CASTSRMGYTF
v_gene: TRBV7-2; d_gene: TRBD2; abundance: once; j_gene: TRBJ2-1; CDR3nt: TGTGCCAGCAGCATCGCCAGCGGGAGGTTTCATGAGCAGTTCTTC; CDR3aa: CASSIASGRFHEQFF
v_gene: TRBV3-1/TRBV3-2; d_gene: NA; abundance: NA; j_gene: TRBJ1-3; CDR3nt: TGTGCCAGCAGCCGCGGCGCCGGAGGAAACACCATATATTTT; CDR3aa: CASSRGAGGNTIYF
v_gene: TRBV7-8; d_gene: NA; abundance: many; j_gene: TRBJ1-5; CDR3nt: TGTGCCAGCAGCCGACTGGTCGGGAGCAATCAGCCCCAGCATTTT; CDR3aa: CASSRLVGSNQPQHF
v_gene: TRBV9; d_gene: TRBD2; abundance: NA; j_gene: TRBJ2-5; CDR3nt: TGTGCCAGCAGCGTAGACTCCGGGAGGGTTACCCAGTACTTC; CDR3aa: CASSVDSGRVTQYF
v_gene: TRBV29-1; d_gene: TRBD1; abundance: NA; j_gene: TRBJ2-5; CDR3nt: TGCAGCGTTGTGAGGCAGGGGGCAGAGACCCAGTACTTC; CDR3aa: CSVVRQGAETQYF
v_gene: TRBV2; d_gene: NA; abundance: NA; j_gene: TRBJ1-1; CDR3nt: TGTGCCAGCAGTCGGGGTATGGTGGGGAGCACTGAAGCTTTCTTT; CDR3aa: CASSRGMVGSTEAFF
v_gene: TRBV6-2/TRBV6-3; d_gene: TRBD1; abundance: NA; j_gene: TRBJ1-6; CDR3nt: TGTGCCAGCAGCAGGACAGGGGGCGAATCACCCCTCCACTTT; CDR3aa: CASSRTGGESPLHF
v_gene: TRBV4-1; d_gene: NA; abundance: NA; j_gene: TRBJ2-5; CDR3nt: TGCGCCAGCAGCCGGCTTTTGGGAGAAGGAGAGACCCAGTACTTC; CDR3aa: CASSRLLGEGETQYF
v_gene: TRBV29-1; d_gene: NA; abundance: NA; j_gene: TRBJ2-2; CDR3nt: TGCAGCGCCACAGAGAACACCGGGGAGCTGTTTTTT; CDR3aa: CSATENTGELFF
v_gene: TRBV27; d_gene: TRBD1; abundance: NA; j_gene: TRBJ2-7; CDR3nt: TGTGCCAGCAGTTTATTATCCCGGGACAGGGGTACGCCGTCCGGGACAAGGGAGCAGTACTTC; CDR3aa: CASSLLSRDRGTPSGTREQYF
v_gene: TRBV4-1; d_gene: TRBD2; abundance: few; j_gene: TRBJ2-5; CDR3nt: TGCGCCAGCAGCCAAGTCGGCGGGGGGCCCCAAGAGACCCAGTACTTC; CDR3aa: CASSQVGGGPQETQYF
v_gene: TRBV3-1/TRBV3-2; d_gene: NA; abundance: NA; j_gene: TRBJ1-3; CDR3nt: TGTGCCAGCAGCCAAGATCCACTGTCGACTGGAAACACCATATATTTT; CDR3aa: CASSQDPLSTGNTIYF
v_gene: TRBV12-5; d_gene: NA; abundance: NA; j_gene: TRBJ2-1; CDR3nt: TGTGCTAGTGGCGCTAGCGGAGGGGGGAATGAGCAGTTCTTC; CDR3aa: CASGASGGGNEQFF
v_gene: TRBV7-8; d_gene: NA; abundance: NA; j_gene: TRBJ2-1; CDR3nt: TGTGCCAGCAGCGAGGAGTGGGCTGGAGTAGGGGCCTACAATGAGCAGTTCTTC; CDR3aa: CASSEEWAGVGAYNEQFF
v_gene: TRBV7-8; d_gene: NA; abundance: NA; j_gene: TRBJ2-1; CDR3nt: TGTGCCAGCAGCGTAACCCCCGGGGGGCAGTTCTTC; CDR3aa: CASSVTPGGQFF
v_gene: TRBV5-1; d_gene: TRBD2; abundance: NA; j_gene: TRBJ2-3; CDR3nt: TGCGCCAGCAGCTCCCGGGTAGCGGGAAGCACAGATACGCAGTATTTT; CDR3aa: CASSSRVAGSTDTQYF
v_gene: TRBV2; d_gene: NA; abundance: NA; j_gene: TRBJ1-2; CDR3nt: TGTGCCAGCAGGGCAGGGAACTATGGCTACACCTTC; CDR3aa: CASRAGNYGYTF
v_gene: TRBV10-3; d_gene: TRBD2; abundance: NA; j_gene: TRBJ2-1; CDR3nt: TGTGCCATCAGTGCCGGGACTAGTAGTAGGAATGAGCAGTTCTTC; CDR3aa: CAISAGTSSRNEQFF
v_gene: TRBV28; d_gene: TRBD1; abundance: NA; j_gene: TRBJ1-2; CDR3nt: TGTGCCAGCAGTTTGCAGACAGGGGTGTTAGGCTACACCTTC; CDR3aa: CASSLQTGVLGYTF
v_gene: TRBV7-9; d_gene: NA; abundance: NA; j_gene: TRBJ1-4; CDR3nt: TGTGCCAGCAGCTTAGGGGAGGCGGTGAATGAAAAACTGTTTTTT; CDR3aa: CASSLGEAVNEKLFF
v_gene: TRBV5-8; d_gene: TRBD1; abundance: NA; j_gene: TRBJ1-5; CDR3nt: TGTGCCAGCAGCCCGCCGGGACAGGGGATGAGTTTGCCCCAGCATTTT; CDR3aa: CASSPPGQGMSLPQHF
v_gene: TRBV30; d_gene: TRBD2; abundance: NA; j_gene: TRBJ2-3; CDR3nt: TGTGCCTGGAGTGGGACTAGCGGGATTCACACTAGCACAGATACGCAGTATTTT; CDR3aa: CAWSGTSGIHTSTDTQYF
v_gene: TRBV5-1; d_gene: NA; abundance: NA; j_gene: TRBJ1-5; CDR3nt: TGCGCCAGCAGCCCCGCCGGGGGTAGCAATCAGCCCCAGCATTTT; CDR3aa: CASSPAGGSNQPQHF
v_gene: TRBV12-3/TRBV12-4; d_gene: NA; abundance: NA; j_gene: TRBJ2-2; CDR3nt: TGTGCCAGCAGCTTCACCGGGGAGCTGTTTTTT; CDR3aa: CASSFTGELFF
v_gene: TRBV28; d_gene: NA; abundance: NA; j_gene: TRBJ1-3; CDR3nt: TGTGCCAGCAGTTTCACAGGAAGCTCTGGAAACACCATATATTTT; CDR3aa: CASSFTGSSGNTIYF
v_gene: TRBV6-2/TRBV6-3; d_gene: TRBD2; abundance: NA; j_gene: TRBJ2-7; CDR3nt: TGTGCCAGCAGTCGGACTAGCGGGACAGCCTACGAGCAGTACTTC; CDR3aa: CASSRTSGTAYEQYF
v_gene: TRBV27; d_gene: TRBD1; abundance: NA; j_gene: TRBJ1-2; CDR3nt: TGTGCCAGCAGTTCCCCCTCCGGGACAGGGATAATCTATGGCTACACCTTC; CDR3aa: CASSSPSGTGIIYGYTF
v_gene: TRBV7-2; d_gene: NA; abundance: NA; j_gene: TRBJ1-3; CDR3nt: TGTGCCAGCAGCTCGGACTGGGGAGGAAACACCATATATTTT; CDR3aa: CASSSDWGGNTIYF
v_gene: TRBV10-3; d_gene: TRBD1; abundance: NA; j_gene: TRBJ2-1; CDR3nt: TGTGCCATCAGCGGACAGGGAGTCACCTACAATGAGCAGTTCTTC; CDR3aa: CAISGQGVTYNEQFF
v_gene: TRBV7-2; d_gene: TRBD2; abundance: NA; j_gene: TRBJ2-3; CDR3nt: TGTGCCAGCAGACTCTGGACTAGCGGGAGTGGGGATACGCAGTATTTT; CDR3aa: CASRLWTSGSGDTQYF
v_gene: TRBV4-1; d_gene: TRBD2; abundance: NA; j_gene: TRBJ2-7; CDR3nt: TGCGCCAGCAGCCAAGTGCTAGCGGGACTCAAGGACGAGCAGTACTTC; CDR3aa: CASSQVLAGLKDEQYF
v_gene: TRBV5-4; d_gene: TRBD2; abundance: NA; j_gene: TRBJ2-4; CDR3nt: TGTGCCAGCAGCTTGTGGCTAGCGGGGGCCGGAAAAAACATTCAGTACTTC; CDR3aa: CASSLWLAGAGKNIQYF
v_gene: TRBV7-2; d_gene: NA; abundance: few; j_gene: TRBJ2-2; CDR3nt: TGTGCCAGCAGATATAACACCGGGGAGCTGTTTTTT; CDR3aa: CASRYNTGELFF
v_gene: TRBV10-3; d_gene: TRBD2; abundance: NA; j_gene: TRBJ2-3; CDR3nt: TGTGCCATCAGTGAAACTAGCGGGGGACACACAGATACGCAGTATTTT; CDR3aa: CAISETSGGHTDTQYF
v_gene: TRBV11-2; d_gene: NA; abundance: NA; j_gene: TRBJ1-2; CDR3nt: TGTGCCAGCAGCAAAAGTGGGTCGACCGCGGGAAGGTATGGCTACACCTTC; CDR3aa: CASSKSGSTAGRYGYTF
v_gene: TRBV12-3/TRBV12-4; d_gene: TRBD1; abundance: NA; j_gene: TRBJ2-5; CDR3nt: TGTGCCAGCAGAGGGACAGTTGGGGAGACCCAGTACTTC; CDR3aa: CASRGTVGETQYF
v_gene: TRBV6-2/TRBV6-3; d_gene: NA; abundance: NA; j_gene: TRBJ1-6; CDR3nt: TGTGCCAGCAGTACGACAGGACTTAATTCACCCCTCCACTTT; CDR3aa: CASSTTGLNSPLHF
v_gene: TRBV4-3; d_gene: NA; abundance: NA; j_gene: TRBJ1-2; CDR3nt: TGCGCCAGCAGCCAAGATATAGGCGGTAACCACTATGGCTACACCTTC; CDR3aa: CASSQDIGGNHYGYTF
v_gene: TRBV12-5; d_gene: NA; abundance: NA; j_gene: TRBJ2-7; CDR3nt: TGTGCTAGTGGTTTCGGCGGAACTAGTGGGCAGTACTTC; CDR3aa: CASGFGGTSGQYF
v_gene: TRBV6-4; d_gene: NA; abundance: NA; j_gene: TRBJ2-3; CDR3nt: TGTGCCAGCAGGAGGGCTGGTTCAGGAGATACGCAGTATTTT; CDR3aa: CASRRAGSGDTQYF